One TCR beta chain is described in this entry. Its specificity is not known. The sample originates from a study of T cell responses to AZD1222 COVID-19 vaccine. Second-dose groups at about 4 or about 12 weeks were pooled. Using immunoSEQ multiplex PCR, the repertoire was profiled, and TCRdb retains in-frame clones only, with some absent. The sample has approximately 130,000 clones; around 83% are singletons. The CDR3 totals 13 residues. Trimming left V 4 bases short and J 8 bases short, with 15 bases between. The germline gives CDR1 SGDLS, CDR2 YYNGEE. The study, taken as a whole, reports: Mapped onto spike, vaccine-associated CD4 TCRs spanned it and were dominant at 160-218 and 743-854. Spike-specific TCR breadth and depth were elevated following two AZD1222 doses. As reported, nearly half of all spike-specific TCRs target variant regions that are unmutated.

The genes are TRBV9 and TRBJ1-1; the D is unclear. The sequenced sample was peripheral blood, obtained 28 days after the second AZD1222 dose. The TCR sequence derives from an adult who received the AZD1222 COVID-19 vaccine. The CDR3 spells CASSPRLVKEAFF. As DNA, the CDR3 is TGTGCCAGCAGCCCCAGGCTTGTAAAGGAAGCTTTCTTT. The full variable domain, in which reference TRBV9 and TRBJ1-1 provide the parts outside the CDR3, is DSGVTQTPKHLITATGQRVTLRCSPRSGDLSVYWYQQSLDQGLQFLIQYYNGEERAKGNILERFSAQQFPDLHSELNLSSLELGDSALYFCASSPRLVKEAFFGQGTRLTVV.